This T cell receptor beta chain comes out of a study of regulatory T cells in long-lasting Graves disease. Findings of the study overall: Patients with persistent disease showed a bias toward TRBV28, TRBJ1-2 and TRBJ2-5. More public clonotypes were shared by persistent patients (around 2,500) than by new patients (roughly 1,000).

The table lists this clonotype with a few counts. The antigen remains unidentified. CDR3 length: 17 residues. V lost 2 bases, J lost 4 bases, and 23 bases lay in between. The germline V gene encodes CDR1 SQVTM and CDR2 ANQGSEA. Assembly of TCR beta libraries relied on iRepertoire HTBI primers together with Arm-PCR of CDR3 regions. TCRdb redid the calling of the multiplex PCR reads with MiXCR, one entry per CDR3 protein. The sample consists of 310,000 or so distinct CDR3 sequences, approximately 20% of them appearing once. Time point: persistent/refractory GD, antithyroid drugs over 5 years with positive TRAb. After RNA was extracted from PBMCs, the TCR library was made from it.

The V call is TRBV29-1, the J call TRBJ2-5; D possibly matches TRBD1 or TRBD2 (6 bases each). This clonotype originated in a female donor with Graves disease. The source was peripheral blood mononuclear cells (PBMCs), collected when the disease was refractory, from a patient treated with antithyroid drugs. The DNA for the CDR3 is TGCAGCGTTGAATCCGTTACCTATGGGGGGCGTAGAGAGACCCAGTACTTC. As protein: CSVESVTYGGRRETQYF.